Below are 3 T cell receptor beta chains sequenced from a single sample in a study of cytomegalovirus exposure and HLA in healthy donors. The PCR had 60 Vbeta and 13 Jbeta primers. Data came from immunoSEQ multiplex PCR; TCRdb stores just in-frame clones and leaves some out. The table records hundreds of thousands of clones, about 90% of them present only once. Sequencing was carried out using PBMCs. Source of these receptors: a woman aged 18-30 years in good health and CMV-seronegative.

J is TRBJ2-3 and V is TRBV13; TRBD1 matches at 11 bases. CDR3 length equals 16 residues. Germline-derived CDR1 and CDR2 are PRHDT and FYEKMQ (reference sequence). Trimming at V came to 3 bases and at J to 0 bases, leaving 2 bases not matched to a gene. The CDR3 sequence is CASSFGTGGSTDTQYF. In DNA form, the CDR3 reads TGTGCCAGCAGCTTCGGGACAGGGGGTAGCACAGATACGCAGTATTTT.

CDR3 bases: TGCGCCAGCAGCCAAGTCGGCGGAATCGGGCCCCAGCATTTT. Translation: CASSQVGGIGPQHF. The chain has TRBV4-1 and TRBJ1-5; D not certain. In germline, CDR1 is MGHRA, CDR2 YSYEKL. The CDR3 is 14 amino acids. Trimming removed 1 base at V and 9 bases at J, with 13 bases between.

The chain carries TRBV9 and TRBJ2-2; D is undetermined. There are 15 residues in the CDR3. Germline lookup yields CDR1 SGDLS and CDR2 YYNGEE. The V end lost 4 bases, the J end lost 0 bases, and 10 bases lay between the germline ends. CDR3 loop: CASSPRVANTGELFF. CDR3 nucleotides: TGTGCCAGCAGCCCCCGGGTAGCGAACACCGGGGAGCTGTTTTTT.